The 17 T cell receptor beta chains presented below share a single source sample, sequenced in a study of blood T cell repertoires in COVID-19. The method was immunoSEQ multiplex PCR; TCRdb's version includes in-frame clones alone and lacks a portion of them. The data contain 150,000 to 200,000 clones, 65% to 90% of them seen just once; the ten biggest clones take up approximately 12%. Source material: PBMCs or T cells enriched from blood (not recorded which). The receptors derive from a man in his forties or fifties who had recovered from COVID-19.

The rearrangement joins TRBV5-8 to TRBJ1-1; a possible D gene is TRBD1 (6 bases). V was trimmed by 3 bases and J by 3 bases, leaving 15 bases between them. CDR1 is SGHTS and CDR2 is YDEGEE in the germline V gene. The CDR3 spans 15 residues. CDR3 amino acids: CASSWGPGPYTEAFF. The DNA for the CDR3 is TGTGCCAGCAGCTGGGGGCCAGGGCCGTACACTGAAGCTTTCTTT.

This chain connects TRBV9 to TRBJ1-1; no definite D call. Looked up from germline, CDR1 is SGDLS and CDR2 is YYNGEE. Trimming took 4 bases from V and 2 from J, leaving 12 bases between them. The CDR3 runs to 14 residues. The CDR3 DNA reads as TGTGCCAGCAGCCCCGCGGGCATAAACACTGAAGCTTTCTTT. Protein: CASSPAGINTEAFF.

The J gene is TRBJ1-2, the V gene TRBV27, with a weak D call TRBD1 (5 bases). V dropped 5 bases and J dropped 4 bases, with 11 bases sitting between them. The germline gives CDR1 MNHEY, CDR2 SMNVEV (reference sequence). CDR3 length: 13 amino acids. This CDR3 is CASSQGAPYGYTF. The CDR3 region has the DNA TGTGCCAGCAGTCAAGGGGCCCCCTATGGCTACACCTTC.

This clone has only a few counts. The CDR3 sequence is CASTTSYREDTQYF. CDR3 DNA: TGTGCCAGCACCACCTCATACAGGGAGGATACGCAGTATTTT. The J gene is TRBJ2-3, the V gene TRBV2, with D possibly being TRBD1 (6 bases). Trimming pared 7 bases from V and 6 bases from J, leaving 17 bases between. CDR1 and CDR2 from the germline V gene are SNHLY and FYNNEI. The CDR3 has 14 amino acids.

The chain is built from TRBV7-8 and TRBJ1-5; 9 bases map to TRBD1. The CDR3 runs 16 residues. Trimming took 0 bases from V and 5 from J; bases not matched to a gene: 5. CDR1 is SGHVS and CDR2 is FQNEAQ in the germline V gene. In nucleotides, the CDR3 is TGTGCCAGCAGCTTAGCGCCACAGGGGGCTGATCAGCCCCAGCATTTT. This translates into CASSLAPQGADQPQHF.

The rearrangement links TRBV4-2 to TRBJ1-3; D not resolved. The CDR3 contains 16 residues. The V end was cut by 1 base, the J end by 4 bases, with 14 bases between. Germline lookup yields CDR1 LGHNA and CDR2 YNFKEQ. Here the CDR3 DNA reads TGTGCCAGCAGCCAAGTACCCACCCTAACGGGAAACACCATATATTTT. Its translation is CASSQVPTLTGNTIYF.

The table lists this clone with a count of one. The CDR3 region has the DNA TGTGCCAGCAGCGCAGGGGCGTTCGGCAATCAGCCCCAGCATTTT. It yields the protein CASSAGAFGNQPQHF. The chain carries TRBV9 and TRBJ1-5; tentative D call: TRBD1 (6 bases). The CDR3 totals 15 residues. The V and J ends lost 3 bases and 2 bases respectively, with 12 bases between them. Germline CDR1 is SGDLS and CDR2 is YYNGEE. The complete variable domain, with remaining parts taken from reference TRBV9 and TRBJ1-5, reads DSGVTQTPKHLITATGQRVTLRCSPRSGDLSVYWYQQSLDQGLQFLIQYYNGEERAKGNILERFSAQQFPDLHSELNLSSLELGDSALYFCASSAGAFGNQPQHFGDGTRLSIL.

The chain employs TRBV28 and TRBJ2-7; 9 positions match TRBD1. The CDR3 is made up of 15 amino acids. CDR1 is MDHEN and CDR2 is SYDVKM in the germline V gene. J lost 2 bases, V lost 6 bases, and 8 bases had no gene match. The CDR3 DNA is TGTGCCAGCAGCGGTACGGGACAGGGAGCCTACGAGCAGTACTTC. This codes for CASSGTGQGAYEQYF.

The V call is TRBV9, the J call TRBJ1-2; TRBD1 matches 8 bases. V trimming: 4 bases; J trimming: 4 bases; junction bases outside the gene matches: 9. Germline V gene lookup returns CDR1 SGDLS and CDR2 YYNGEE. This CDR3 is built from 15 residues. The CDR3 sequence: CASSPTGQETYGYTF. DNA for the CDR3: TGTGCCAGCAGCCCCACGGGACAGGAGACCTATGGCTACACCTTC.

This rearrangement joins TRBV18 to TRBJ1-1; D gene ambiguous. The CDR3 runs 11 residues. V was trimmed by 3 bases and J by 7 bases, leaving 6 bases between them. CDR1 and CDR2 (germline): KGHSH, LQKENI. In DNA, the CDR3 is TGTGCCAGCTCACCTAGCAGTGAAGCTTTCTTT. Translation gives CASSPSSEAFF.

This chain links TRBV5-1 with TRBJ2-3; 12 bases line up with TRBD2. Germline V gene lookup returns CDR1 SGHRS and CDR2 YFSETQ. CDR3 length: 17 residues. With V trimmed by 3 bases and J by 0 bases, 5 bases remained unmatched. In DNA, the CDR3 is TGCGCCAGCAGCTCGGGGCTAGCGGGAGGGAGCACAGATACGCAGTATTTT. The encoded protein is CASSSGLAGGSTDTQYF.

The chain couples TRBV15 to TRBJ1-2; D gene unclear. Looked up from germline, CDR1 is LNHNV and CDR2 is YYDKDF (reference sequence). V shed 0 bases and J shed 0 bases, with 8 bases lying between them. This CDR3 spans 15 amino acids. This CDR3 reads CATSRDRRSNYGYTF. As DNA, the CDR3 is TGTGCCACCAGCAGAGATCGCCGGTCTAACTATGGCTACACCTTC.

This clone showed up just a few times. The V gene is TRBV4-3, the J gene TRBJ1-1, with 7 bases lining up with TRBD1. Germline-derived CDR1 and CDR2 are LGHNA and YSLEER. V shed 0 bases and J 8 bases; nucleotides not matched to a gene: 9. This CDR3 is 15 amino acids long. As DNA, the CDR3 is TGCGCCAGCAGCCAAGATCTGATGGAGGGGGCCGAAGCTTTCTTT. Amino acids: CASSQDLMEGAEAFF.

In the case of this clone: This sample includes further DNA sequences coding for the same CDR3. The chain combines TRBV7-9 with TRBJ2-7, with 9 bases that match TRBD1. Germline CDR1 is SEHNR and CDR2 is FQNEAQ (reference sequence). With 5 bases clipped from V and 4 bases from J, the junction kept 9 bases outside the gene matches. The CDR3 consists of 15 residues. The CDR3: CASSPIPGQGYEQYF. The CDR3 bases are TGTGCCAGCAGCCCCATCCCGGGACAGGGTTACGAGCAGTACTTC.

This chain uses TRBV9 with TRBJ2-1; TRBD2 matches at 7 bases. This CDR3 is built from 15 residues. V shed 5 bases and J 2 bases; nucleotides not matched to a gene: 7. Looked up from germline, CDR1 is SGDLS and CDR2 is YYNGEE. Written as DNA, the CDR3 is TGTGCCAGCAGGCCCGGCCTAGCGGCCTACAATGAGCAGTTCTTC. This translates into CASRPGLAAYNEQFF.

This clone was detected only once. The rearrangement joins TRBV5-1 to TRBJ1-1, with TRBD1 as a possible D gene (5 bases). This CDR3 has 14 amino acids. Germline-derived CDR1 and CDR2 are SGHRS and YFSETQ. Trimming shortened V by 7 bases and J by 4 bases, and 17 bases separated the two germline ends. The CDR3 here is CASRDVQGGTEAFF. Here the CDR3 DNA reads TGCGCCAGCCGAGACGTCCAGGGCGGCACTGAAGCTTTCTTT.

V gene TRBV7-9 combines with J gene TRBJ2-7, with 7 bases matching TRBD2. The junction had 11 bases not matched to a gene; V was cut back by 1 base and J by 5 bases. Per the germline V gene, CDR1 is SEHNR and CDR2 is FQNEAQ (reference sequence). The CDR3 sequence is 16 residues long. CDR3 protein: CASSLGEGKRGHEQYV. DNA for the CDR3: TGTGCCAGCAGCTTAGGGGAGGGGAAAAGGGGCCACGAGCAGTACGTC.